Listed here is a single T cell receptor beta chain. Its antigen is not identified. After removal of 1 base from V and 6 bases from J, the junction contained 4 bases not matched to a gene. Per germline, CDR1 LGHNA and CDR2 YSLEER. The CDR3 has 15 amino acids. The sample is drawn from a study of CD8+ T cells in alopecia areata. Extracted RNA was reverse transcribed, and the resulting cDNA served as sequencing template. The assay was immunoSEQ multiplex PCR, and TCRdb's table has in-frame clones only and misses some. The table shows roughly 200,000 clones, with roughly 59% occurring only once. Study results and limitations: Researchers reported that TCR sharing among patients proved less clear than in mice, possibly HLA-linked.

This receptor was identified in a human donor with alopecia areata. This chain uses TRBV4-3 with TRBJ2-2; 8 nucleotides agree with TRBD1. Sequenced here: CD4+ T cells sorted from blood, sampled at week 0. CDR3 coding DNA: TGCGCCAGCAGCCAAGGGACAGGGTGGTCCGGGGAGCTGTTTTTT. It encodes CASSQGTGWSGELFF.